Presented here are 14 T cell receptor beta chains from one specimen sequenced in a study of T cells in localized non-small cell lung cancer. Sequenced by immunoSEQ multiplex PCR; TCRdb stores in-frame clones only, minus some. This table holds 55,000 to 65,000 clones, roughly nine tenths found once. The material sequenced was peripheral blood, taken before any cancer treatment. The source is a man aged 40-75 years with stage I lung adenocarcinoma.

The CDR3 loop reads CASSQLGNQPQHF. CDR3 coding DNA: TGCGCCAGCAGCCAACTTGGGAATCAGCCCCAGCATTTT. V is TRBV4-1 and J is TRBJ1-5; D unclear. Germline CDR1 is MGHRA and CDR2 is YSYEKL. This CDR3 has 13 amino acids. Trimming stripped 2 bases from V and 4 bases from J, with 6 bases between.

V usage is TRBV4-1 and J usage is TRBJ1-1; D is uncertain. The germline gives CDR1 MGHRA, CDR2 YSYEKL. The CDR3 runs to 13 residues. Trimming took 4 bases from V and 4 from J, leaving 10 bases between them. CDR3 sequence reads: CASSPGPLTEAFF. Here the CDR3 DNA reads TGCGCCAGCAGCCCAGGACCCCTCACTGAAGCTTTCTTT.

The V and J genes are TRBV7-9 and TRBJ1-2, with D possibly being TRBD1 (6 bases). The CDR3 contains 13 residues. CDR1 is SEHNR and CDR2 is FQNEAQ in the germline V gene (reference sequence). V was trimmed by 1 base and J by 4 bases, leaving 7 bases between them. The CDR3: CASSLGDIYGYTF. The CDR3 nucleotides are TGTGCCAGCAGCTTAGGGGACATCTATGGCTACACCTTC. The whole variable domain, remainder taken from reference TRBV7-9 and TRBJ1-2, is DTGVSQNPRHKITKRGQNVTFRCDPISEHNRLYWYRQTLGQGPEFLTYFQNEAQLEKSRLLSDRFSAERPKGSFSTLEIQRTEQGDSAMYLCASSLGDIYGYTFGSGTRLTVV.

The CDR3 bases are TGTGCCAGTAGTATAGGGGCCGCCAGGTCCTATGGCTACACCTTC. Encoded protein: CASSIGAARSYGYTF. The gene calls are TRBV19 and TRBJ1-2; D is undetermined. V was pared by 1 base and J by 4 bases, with 13 bases between. CDR1 and CDR2 from the germline V gene are LNHDA and SQIVND (reference sequence). The length of the CDR3 is 15 residues. The full variable domain, rest sourced from reference TRBV19 and TRBJ1-2, is DGGITQSPKYLFRKEGQNVTLSCEQNLNHDAMYWYRQDPGQGLRLIYYSQIVNDFQKGDIAEGYSVSREKKESFPLTVTSAQKNPTAFYLCASSIGAARSYGYTFGSGTRLTVV.

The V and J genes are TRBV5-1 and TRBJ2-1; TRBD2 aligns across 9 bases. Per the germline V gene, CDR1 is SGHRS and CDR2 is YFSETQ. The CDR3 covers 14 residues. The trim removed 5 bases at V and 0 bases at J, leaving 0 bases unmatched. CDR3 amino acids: CASSSGSSYNEQFF. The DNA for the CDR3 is TGCGCCAGCAGTAGCGGGAGCTCCTACAATGAGCAGTTCTTC.

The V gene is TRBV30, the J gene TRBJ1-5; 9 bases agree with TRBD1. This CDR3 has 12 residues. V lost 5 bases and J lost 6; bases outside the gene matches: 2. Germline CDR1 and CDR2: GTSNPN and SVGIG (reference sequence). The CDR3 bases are TGTGCCTGGGACAGGGGGTCTCAGCCCCAGCATTTT. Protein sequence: CAWDRGSQPQHF.

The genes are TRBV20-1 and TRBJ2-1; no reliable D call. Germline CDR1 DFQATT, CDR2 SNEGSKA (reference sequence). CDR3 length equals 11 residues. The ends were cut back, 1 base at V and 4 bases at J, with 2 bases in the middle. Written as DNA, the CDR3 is TGCAGTGCTAGAGCGTACAATGAGCAGTTCTTC. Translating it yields CSARAYNEQFF.

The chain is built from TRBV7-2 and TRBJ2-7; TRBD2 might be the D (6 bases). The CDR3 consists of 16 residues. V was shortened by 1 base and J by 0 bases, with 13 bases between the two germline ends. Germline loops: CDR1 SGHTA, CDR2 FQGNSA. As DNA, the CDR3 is TGTGCCAGCAGCTTAGAGGCAGCGGGTAACTCCTACGAGCAGTACTTC. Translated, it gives CASSLEAAGNSYEQYF.

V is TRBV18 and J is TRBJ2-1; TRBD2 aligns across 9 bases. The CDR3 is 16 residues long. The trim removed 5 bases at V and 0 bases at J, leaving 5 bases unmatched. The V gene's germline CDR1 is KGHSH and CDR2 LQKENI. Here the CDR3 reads CASSVSGSRSYNEQFF. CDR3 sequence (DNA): TGTGCCAGCTCAGTTAGCGGGAGTCGCTCCTACAATGAGCAGTTCTTC.

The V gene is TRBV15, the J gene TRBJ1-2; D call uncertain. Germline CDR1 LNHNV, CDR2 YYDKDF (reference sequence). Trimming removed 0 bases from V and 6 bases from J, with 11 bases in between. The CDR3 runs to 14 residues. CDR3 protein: CATSRDYTDNGYTF. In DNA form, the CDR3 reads TGTGCCACCAGCAGAGATTATACAGACAATGGCTACACCTTC.

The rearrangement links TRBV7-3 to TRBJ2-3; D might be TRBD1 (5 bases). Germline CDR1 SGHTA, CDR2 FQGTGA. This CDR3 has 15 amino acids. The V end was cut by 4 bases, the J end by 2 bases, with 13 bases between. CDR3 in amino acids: CASSSHNRLTDTQYF. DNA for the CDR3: TGTGCCAGCAGCTCACATAACAGGCTCACAGATACGCAGTATTTT.

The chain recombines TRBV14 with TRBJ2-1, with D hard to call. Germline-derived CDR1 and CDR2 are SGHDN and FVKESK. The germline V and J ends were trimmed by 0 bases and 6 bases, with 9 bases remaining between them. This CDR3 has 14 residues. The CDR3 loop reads CASSQDISSNEQFF. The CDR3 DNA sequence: TGTGCCAGCAGCCAAGATATAAGTTCCAATGAGCAGTTCTTC.

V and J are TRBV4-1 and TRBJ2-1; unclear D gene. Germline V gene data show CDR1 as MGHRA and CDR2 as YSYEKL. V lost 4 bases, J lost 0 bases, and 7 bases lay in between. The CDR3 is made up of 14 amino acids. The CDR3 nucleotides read TGCGCCAGCAGCCCTAGTAGCTCCTACAATGAGCAGTTCTTC. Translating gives CASSPSSSYNEQFF.

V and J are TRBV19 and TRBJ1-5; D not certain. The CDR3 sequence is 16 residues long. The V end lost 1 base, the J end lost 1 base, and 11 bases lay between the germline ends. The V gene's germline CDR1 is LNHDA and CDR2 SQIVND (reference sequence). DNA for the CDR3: TGTGCCAGTAGTATAGTGGGTGTGGGCAGCAATCAGCCCCAGCATTTT. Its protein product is CASSIVGVGSNQPQHF. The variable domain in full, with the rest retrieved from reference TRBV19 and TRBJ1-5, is DGGITQSPKYLFRKEGQNVTLSCEQNLNHDAMYWYRQDPGQGLRLIYYSQIVNDFQKGDIAEGYSVSREKKESFPLTVTSAQKNPTAFYLCASSIVGVGSNQPQHFGDGTRLSIL.